Shown below are 9 T cell receptor beta chains from a single sample sequenced in a study of OX40 agonist ivuxolimab in advanced cancers. This table comes from immunoSEQ multiplex PCR, and its TCRdb copy is limited to in-frame clones, with some not included. The sample carries some 8,300 clones, approximately 71% recorded once. Specimen: CD4+ or CD8+ T cells sorted from blood, collected in a trial of the OX40 agonist ivuxolimab. These receptors all stem from an adult with an advanced solid tumor such as melanoma, head and neck, liver or kidney cancer.

The V gene is TRBV27, the J gene TRBJ2-3; TRBD2 matches at 11 bases. This CDR3 comprises 18 residues. V gave up 4 bases and J gave up 3 bases; unmatched junction bases: 12. CDR1 is MNHEY and CDR2 is SMNVEV in the germline V gene (reference sequence). As DNA, the CDR3 is TGTGCCAGCAGTTCTCACTGGGGTAGCGGGGGGGCAACAGATACGCAGTATTTT. Translating it yields CASSSHWGSGGATDTQYF.

This clone was observed a single time. The chain recombines TRBV27 with TRBJ2-3, with D perhaps matching TRBD1 or TRBD2 (6 bases each). From germline, CDR1 is MNHEY and CDR2 SMNVEV (reference sequence). V dropped 6 bases and J dropped 7 bases, with 29 bases sitting between them. The CDR3 spans 18 residues. The CDR3 reads CASRLNPPGEAPGYTQYF. Here the CDR3 DNA reads TGTGCCAGCAGGCTTAATCCGCCAGGGGAGGCTCCGGGGTATACGCAGTATTTT.

This rearrangement joins TRBV5-5 to TRBJ2-5; D may be TRBD1 or TRBD2 (6 bases each). Germline CDR1 and CDR2: SGHKS and YYEKEE (reference sequence). The V end was cut by 1 base, the J end by 5 bases, with 15 bases between. The CDR3 has 15 residues. The DNA for the CDR3 is TGTGCCAGCAGCTTGTGGGCAGGGGCGGGGGAGACCCAGTACTTC. This gives the protein CASSLWAGAGETQYF.

The chain links TRBV27 to TRBJ1-6, with D hard to call. Germline assignment: CDR1 MNHEY and CDR2 SMNVEV (reference sequence). The CDR3 is made up of 15 amino acids. V lost 5 bases and J 0 bases, leaving 8 bases between the germline ends. The CDR3 sequence is CASSPPSSYNSPLHF. CDR3 coding DNA: TGTGCCAGCAGTCCCCCGAGCTCCTATAATTCACCCCTCCACTTT.

The genes are TRBV6-1 and TRBJ2-7; no definite D call. Per germline, CDR1 MNHNS and CDR2 SASEGT. V dropped 2 bases and J dropped 7 bases, with 6 bases sitting between them. There are 11 residues in the CDR3. The CDR3 sequence is CASSELGEQYF. CDR3 coding DNA: TGTGCCAGCAGTGAACTGGGGGAGCAGTACTTC.

This clone appeared once. CDR3 in amino acids: CASSLNSYEQYF. The CDR3 nucleotides are TGTGCCAGCAGCTTGAACTCCTACGAGCAGTACTTC. V gene TRBV11-3 combines with J gene TRBJ2-7; D remains unclear. CDR3 length: 12 residues. Deletions cut 3 bases from V and 0 bases from J, with 3 bases between. Germline CDR1 reads SGHNT; CDR2 reads YENEEA.

This chain uses TRBV4-1 with TRBJ2-5; 7 positions match TRBD1. Germline CDR1 and CDR2: MGHRA and YSYEKL. The V and J ends lost 0 bases and 3 bases, in that order; junction bases with no gene match: 4. The CDR3 is made up of 15 amino acids. The CDR3 region is CASSQEGGQKETQYF. CDR3 in DNA: TGCGCCAGCAGCCAAGAAGGGGGACAGAAAGAGACCCAGTACTTC.

The chain joins TRBV7-9 to TRBJ1-2; 9 bases agree with TRBD1. From germline, CDR1 is SEHNR and CDR2 FQNEAQ (reference sequence). J was trimmed by 8 bases and V by 2 bases; bases with no gene match: 3. The CDR3 contains 13 residues. CDR3 sequence (DNA): TGTGCCAGCAGCTTACGGACAGGGGAAGGCTACACCTTC. Translation: CASSLRTGEGYTF.

The gene calls are TRBV19 and TRBJ2-2; no firm D call. With 8 bases removed from V and 8 bases from J, the gap between germline ends came to 15 bases. CDR3 size: 13 residues. The germline V gene has CDR1 LNHDA and CDR2 SQIVND (reference sequence). The DNA for the CDR3 is TGTGCCAGTCAGGCTACCTTCGGGGGGGAGCTGTTTTTT. This gives the protein CASQATFGGELFF.